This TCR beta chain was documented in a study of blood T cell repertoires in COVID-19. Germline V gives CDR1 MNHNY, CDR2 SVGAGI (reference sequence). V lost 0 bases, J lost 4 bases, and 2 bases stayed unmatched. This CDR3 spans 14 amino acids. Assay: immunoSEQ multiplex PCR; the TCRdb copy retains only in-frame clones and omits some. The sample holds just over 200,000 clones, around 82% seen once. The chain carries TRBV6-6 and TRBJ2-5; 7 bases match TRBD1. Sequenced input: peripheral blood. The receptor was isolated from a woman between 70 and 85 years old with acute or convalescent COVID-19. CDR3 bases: TGTGCCAGCAGTTACTCGAGGGACAGAGAGACCCAGTACTTC. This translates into CASSYSRDRETQYF.